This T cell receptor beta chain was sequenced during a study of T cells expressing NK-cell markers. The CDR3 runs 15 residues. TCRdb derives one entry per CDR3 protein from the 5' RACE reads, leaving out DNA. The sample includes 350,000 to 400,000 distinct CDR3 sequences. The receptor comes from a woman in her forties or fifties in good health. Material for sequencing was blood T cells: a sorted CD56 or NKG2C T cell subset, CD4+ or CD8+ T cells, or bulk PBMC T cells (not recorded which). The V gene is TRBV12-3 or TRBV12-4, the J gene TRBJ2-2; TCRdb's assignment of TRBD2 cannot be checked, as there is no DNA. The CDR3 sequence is CASSLALGATGELFF.